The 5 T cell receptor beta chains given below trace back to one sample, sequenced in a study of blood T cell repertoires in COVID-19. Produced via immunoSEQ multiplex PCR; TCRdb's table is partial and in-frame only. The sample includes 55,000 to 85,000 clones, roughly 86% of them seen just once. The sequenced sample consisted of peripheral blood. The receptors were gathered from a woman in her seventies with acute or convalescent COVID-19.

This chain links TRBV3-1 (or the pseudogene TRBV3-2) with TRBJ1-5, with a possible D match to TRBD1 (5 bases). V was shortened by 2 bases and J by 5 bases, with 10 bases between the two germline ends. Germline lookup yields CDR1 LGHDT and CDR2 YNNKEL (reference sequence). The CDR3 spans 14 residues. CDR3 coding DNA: TGTGCCAGCAGCCAACGGGGAGGGGATCAGCCCCAGCATTTT. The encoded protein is CASSQRGGDQPQHF.

DNA of the CDR3: TGTGCCAGCAGCTGGGTAACCGGGACAGGGTACGAGGGCTACACCTTC. As protein: CASSWVTGTGYEGYTF. The J gene is TRBJ1-2, the V gene TRBV5-4; 9 nucleotides line up with TRBD1. The germline V gene encodes CDR1 SGHNT and CDR2 YYREEE (reference sequence). The CDR3 covers 16 residues. Trimming took 3 bases from V and 8 from J; bases not matched to a gene: 14.

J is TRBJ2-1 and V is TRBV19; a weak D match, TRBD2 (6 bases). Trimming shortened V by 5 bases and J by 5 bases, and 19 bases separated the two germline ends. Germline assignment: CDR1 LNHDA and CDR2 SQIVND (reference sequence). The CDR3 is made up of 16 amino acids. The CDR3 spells CASSWTDYGKHNEQFF. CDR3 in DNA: TGTGCCAGTAGTTGGACGGACTACGGGAAGCACAATGAGCAGTTCTTC.

CDR3 region: CASRHPRQGDVARETQYF. As DNA, the CDR3 is TGTGCCAGCCGCCACCCGAGACAGGGGGATGTAGCGAGAGAGACCCAGTACTTC. This chain joins TRBV21-1 and TRBJ2-5; TRBD1 was called by the table and not checked on the DNA. TRBV21-1 is a recognized pseudogene. This CDR3 has 18 amino acids.

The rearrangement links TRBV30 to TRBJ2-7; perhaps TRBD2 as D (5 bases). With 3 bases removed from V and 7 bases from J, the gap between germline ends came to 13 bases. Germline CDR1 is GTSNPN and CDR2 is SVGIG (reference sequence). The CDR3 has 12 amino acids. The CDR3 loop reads CAWSGAGLEQYF. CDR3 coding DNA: TGTGCCTGGAGCGGCGCGGGCCTTGAGCAGTACTTC. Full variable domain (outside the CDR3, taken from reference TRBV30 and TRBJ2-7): SQTIHQWPATLVQPVGSPLSLECTVEGTSNPNLYWYRQAAGRGLQLLFYSVGIGQISSEVPQNLSASRPQDRQFILSSKKLLLSDSGFYLCAWSGAGLEQYFGPGTRLTVT.